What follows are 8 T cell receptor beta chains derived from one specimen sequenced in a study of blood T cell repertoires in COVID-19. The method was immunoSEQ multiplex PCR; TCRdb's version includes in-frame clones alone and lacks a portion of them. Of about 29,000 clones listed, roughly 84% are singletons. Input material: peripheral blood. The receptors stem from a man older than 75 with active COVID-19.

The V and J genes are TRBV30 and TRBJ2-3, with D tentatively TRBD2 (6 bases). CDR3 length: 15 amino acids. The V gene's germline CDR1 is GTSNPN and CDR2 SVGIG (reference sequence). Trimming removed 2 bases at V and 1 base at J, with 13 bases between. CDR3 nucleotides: TGTGCCTGGAGTCCCACAGGCGGGGGCACAGATACGCAGTATTTT. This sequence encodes CAWSPTGGGTDTQYF.

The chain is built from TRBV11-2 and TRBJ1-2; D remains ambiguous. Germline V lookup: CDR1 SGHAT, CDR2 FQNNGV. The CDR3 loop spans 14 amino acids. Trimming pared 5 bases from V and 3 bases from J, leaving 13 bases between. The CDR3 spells CASSPIPGDYGYTF. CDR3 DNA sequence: TGTGCCAGCAGCCCGATACCCGGGGACTATGGCTACACCTTC.

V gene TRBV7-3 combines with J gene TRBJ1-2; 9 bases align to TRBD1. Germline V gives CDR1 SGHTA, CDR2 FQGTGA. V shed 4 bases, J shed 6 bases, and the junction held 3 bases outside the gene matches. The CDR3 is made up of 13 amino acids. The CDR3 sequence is CASSSGQGHGYTF. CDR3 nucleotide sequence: TGTGCCAGCAGCTCTGGACAGGGGCATGGCTACACCTTC. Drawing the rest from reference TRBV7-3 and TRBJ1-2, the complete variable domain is GAGVSQTPSNKVTEKGKYVELRCDPISGHTALYWYRQSLGQGPEFLIYFQGTGAADDSGLPNDRFFAVRPEGSVSTLKIQRTERGDSAVYLCASSSGQGHGYTFGSGTRLTVV.

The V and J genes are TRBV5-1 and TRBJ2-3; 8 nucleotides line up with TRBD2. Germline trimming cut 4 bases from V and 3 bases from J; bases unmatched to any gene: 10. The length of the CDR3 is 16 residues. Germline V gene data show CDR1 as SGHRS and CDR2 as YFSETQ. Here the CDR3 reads CASSGTGGQVTDTQYF. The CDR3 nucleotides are TGCGCCAGCAGCGGTACGGGGGGGCAGGTAACAGATACGCAGTATTTT.

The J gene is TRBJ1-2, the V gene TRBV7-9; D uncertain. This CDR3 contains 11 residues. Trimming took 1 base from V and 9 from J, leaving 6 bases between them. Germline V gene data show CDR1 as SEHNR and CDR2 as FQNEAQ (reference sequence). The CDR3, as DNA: TGTGCCAGCAGCTTAGGAGGGAGCTACACCTTC. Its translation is CASSLGGSYTF.

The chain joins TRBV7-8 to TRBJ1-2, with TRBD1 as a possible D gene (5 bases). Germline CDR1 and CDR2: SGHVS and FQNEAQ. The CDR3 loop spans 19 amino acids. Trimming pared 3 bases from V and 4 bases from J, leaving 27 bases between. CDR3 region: CASSFGVGMGTRRFYGYTF. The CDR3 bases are TGTGCCAGCAGCTTTGGGGTCGGAATGGGGACTCGTAGATTCTATGGCTACACCTTC.

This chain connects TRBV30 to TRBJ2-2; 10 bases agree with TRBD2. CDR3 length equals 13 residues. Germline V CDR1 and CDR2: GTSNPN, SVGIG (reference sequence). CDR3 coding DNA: TGTAGTAGCGGGGGGACGAACACCGGGGAGCTGTTTTTT. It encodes CSSGGTNTGELFF.

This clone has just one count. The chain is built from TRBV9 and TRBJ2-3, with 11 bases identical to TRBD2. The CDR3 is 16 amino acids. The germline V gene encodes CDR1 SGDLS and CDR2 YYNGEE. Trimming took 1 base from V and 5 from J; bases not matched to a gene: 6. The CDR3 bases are TGTGCCAGCAGCGTAATGATAGCGGGGGGGATAGATACGCAGTATTTT. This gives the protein CASSVMIAGGIDTQYF.